These 11 T cell receptor beta chains came from one sample sequenced in a study of cytomegalovirus exposure and HLA in healthy donors. Primers for the PCR totalled 60 Vbeta and 13 Jbeta. Assay: immunoSEQ multiplex PCR; the TCRdb copy retains only in-frame clones and omits some. The sample shows 250,000 to 350,000 clones, more than 55% of them seen only once. What was sequenced was PBMCs. Receptors were obtained from a female donor in good health and CMV-seronegative.

For the CDR3, the DNA is TGTGCCAGCAGCTCGACTAGAGCAAAGGACAATGAGCAGTTCTTC. This translates into CASSSTRAKDNEQFF. The chain employs TRBV5-4 and TRBJ2-1; tentatively, D is TRBD2 (6 bases). This CDR3 has 15 residues. Germline CDR1 reads SGHNT; CDR2 reads YYREEE (reference sequence). Deletions cut 3 bases from V and 5 bases from J, with 15 bases between.

The chain recombines TRBV28 with TRBJ2-1; 14 bases agree with TRBD2. The length of the CDR3 is 15 residues. V was clipped by 5 bases and J by 6 bases; unmatched bases: 3. In germline, CDR1 is MDHEN, CDR2 SYDVKM. The CDR3 is CASSKTSGRGNEQFF. The CDR3 DNA follows: TGTGCCAGCAGTAAGACTAGCGGGAGGGGCAATGAGCAGTTCTTC.

The V gene is TRBV27, the J gene TRBJ1-4; 7 positions agree with TRBD1. Germline CDR1 and CDR2: MNHEY and SMNVEV (reference sequence). There are 15 residues in the CDR3. With V trimmed by 5 bases and J by 0 bases, 3 bases remained unmatched. CDR3 DNA sequence: TGTGCCAGCAGTGACAGGGCCTCAACTAATGAAAAACTGTTTTTT. Amino acids: CASSDRASTNEKLFF.

This chain connects TRBV28 to TRBJ2-7; 7 bases line up with TRBD1. The CDR3 sequence is 14 residues long. V lost 3 bases to trimming and J lost 5 bases; unmatched junction nucleotides: 7. Germline V CDR1 and CDR2: MDHEN, SYDVKM. The CDR3 sequence: CASSFSDRSHEQYF. Here the CDR3 DNA reads TGTGCCAGCAGTTTTTCGGACAGGAGTCACGAGCAGTACTTC.

The rearrangement joins TRBV7-2 to TRBJ2-1, with D unclear. The germline CDR1 and CDR2 sequences are SGHTA and FQGNSA. V was cut by 0 bases and J by 0 bases, with 3 bases left in between. The CDR3 sequence is 14 residues long. CDR3 amino acids: CASSLAASYNEQFF. DNA for the CDR3: TGTGCCAGCAGCTTAGCGGCCTCCTACAATGAGCAGTTCTTC.

This chain uses TRBV5-6 with TRBJ2-1; 9 bases align to TRBD1. The CDR3 has 14 amino acids. V dropped 2 bases and J dropped 5; count of bases not matched to a gene: 2. Germline CDR1 is SGHDT and CDR2 is YYEEEE. The CDR3 bases are TGTGCCAGCAGCTTACAGGGGGCCCACAATGAGCAGTTCTTC. This codes for CASSLQGAHNEQFF.

As DNA, the CDR3 is TGTGCCAGCAGCTACAGGTTTGTGGCCTACGAGCAGTACTTC. Its protein is CASSYRFVAYEQYF. This chain joins TRBV7-2 and TRBJ2-5; tentative D call: TRBD1 (5 bases). The closer fit of TRBJ2-7 to the DNA end suggests the J call may be wrong. CDR1 SGHTA and CDR2 FQGNSA come from the germline V gene. This CDR3 contains 14 residues.

The chain has TRBV28 and TRBJ1-1, with 7 bases fitting TRBD1. The V gene's germline CDR1 is MDHEN and CDR2 SYDVKM. V lost 10 bases, J lost 5 bases, and 16 bases stayed unmatched. The CDR3 is 15 residues long. Here the CDR3 DNA reads TGTGCCACTCTACCTCCGACAGGGACGGGGACTGAAGCTTTCTTT. Its protein is CATLPPTGTGTEAFF.

In this sample, this clone turned up a few times. The CDR3 nucleotides read TGTGCCAGCAGCGGGTATCCCGGGGGACCCTACGAGCAGTACTTC. It is translated as CASSGYPGGPYEQYF. This chain connects TRBV5-4 to TRBJ2-7; weak D call: TRBD2 (6 bases). The V gene lost 4 bases and the J gene lost 2 bases, with 16 bases spanning the gap. CDR1 is SGHNT, CDR2 YYREEE, per germline (reference sequence). The CDR3 sequence is 15 residues long.

The CDR3 region has the DNA TGCGCCAGCAGCCAGACAGCGCTCTCCTACGAGCAGTACTTC. This gives the protein CASSQTALSYEQYF. The rearrangement uses TRBV4-1 and TRBJ2-7; tentatively, D is TRBD1 (5 bases). V was shortened by 3 bases and J by 0 bases, with 9 bases between the two germline ends. The germline gives CDR1 MGHRA, CDR2 YSYEKL. This CDR3 spans 14 amino acids.

A few counts support this clone. The gene calls are TRBV5-6 and TRBJ2-6; possibly TRBD1 for D (5 bases). Germline V gene sequence: CDR1 SGHDT, CDR2 YYEEEE. V was clipped by 0 bases and J by 4 bases, with 11 bases between them. This CDR3 contains 16 residues. The CDR3 DNA follows: TGTGCCAGCAGCTTGGATTCAGGGTCAGGGGCCAACGTCCTGACTTTC. This sequence encodes CASSLDSGSGANVLTF. Supplemented by reference TRBV5-6 and TRBJ2-6, the full variable domain reads DAGVTQSPTHLIKTRGQQVTLRCSPKSGHDTVSWYQQALGQGPQFIFQYYEEEERQRGNFPDRFSGHQFPNYSSELNVNALLLGDSALYLCASSLDSGSGANVLTFGAGSRLTVL.